This TCR beta chain is from a study of blood T cell repertoires in COVID-19. Overall study: Collection of acute and convalescent COVID-19 samples took place in the United States, Italy and Spain. Sources were T cells, B-cell-depleted T cells, or PBMCs; the material itself was cDNA or gDNA.

Clones were sequenced by immunoSEQ multiplex PCR, and TCRdb holds only the in-frame ones, with some missing. This sample has a few hundred thousand clones; approximately 82% occur once, and the top ten carry under 1.5%. The CDR3 consists of 13 residues. Germline V CDR1 and CDR2: LGHDT, YNNKEL (reference sequence). Trimming removed 4 bases from V and 6 bases from J; junction bases left unmatched: 4. The chain employs TRBV3-1 (or the pseudogene TRBV3-2) and TRBJ2-7; 9 nucleotides match TRBD1. The sequenced material came from peripheral blood. The clonotype originates from a middle-aged woman who had recovered from COVID-19. CDR3 residues: CASSLTTGGEQYF. The CDR3 nucleotides are TGTGCCAGCAGCCTAACGACAGGGGGCGAGCAGTACTTC.